The rows below give T cell receptor beta chains drawn from one sample of a study of long-term antiretroviral therapy in people with HIV. Produced via immunoSEQ multiplex PCR; TCRdb's table is partial and in-frame only. The sample records tens of thousands of clones, 82% being singletons. Sequencing used unsorted PBMCs, obtained 0.3 years after starting antiretroviral therapy. The receptors were gathered from a man between 18 and 35 years old with HIV. The CDR3 runs from the conserved cysteine through the conserved F or W. A D gene is named only where the DNA matches it firmly. Not all rows give a size; the values are once, few, many and, for expanded clones, a class.

TGTGCCAGCAGTTACGACAGGTTAAACACTGAAGCTTTCTTT | CASSYDRLNTEAFF | TRBJ1-1 | 14 | NA | NA | TRBV6-6
TGCGCCAGCAGCCCGGACACCAGAACCTACGAGCAGTACTTC | CASSPDTRTYEQYF | TRBJ2-7 | 14 | few | NA | TRBV5-1
TGTGCCAGCAGTTTAGGACTGGGGGAGAAAAAACTGTTTTTT | CASSLGLGEKKLFF | TRBJ1-4 | 14 | NA | NA | TRBV28
TGTGCCAGCAGGGGGCCTAGCGAGAGGCCTTACAATGAGCAGTTCTTC | CASRGPSERPYNEQFF | TRBJ2-1 | 16 | NA | NA | TRBV2
TGTGCCAGCAGCCCTCTAATGGACCAAGAGACCCAGTACTTC | CASSPLMDQETQYF | TRBJ2-5 | 14 | NA | NA | TRBV11-2
TGTGCCAGCAGCTTCCGACAGGGCTATGGCTACACCTTC | CASSFRQGYGYTF | TRBJ1-2 | 13 | NA | TRBD1 | TRBV5-4
TGTGCCAGCAGTGTGTCCCGCCACGAGCAGTACTTC | CASSVSRHEQYF | TRBJ2-7 | 12 | once | NA | TRBV6-6
TGCAGCGTTGGGTGGACTAGCGGCTTCGTCGATGAGCAGTTCTTC | CSVGWTSGFVDEQFF | TRBJ2-1 | 15 | NA | TRBD2 | TRBV29-1
TGTGCCAGCAGCCGCGGCCAGGGGGGATCCGGGGAGCTGTTTTTT | CASSRGQGGSGELFF | TRBJ2-2 | 15 | NA | NA | TRBV7-3
TGTGCCAGCAGCGTAGCTCAGGGGGCGGGACAGCCCCAGCATTTT | CASSVAQGAGQPQHF | TRBJ1-5 | 15 | NA | TRBD1 | TRBV9
TGTGCTAGTTCAGGGACTATGGTGAATGAGCAGTTCTTC | CASSGTMVNEQFF | TRBJ2-1 | 13 | NA | TRBD2 | TRBV12-5
TGTGCCAGTAGGGATTTACCGGGACAGGGAATTTTTCAGCCCCAGCATTTT | CASRDLPGQGIFQPQHF | TRBJ1-5 | 17 | NA | TRBD1 | TRBV19
TGTGCCAGCAGTTTGGAGGGCCGAAGCTCCTACGAGCAGTACTTC | CASSLEGRSSYEQYF | TRBJ2-7 | 15 | NA | NA | TRBV28
TGTGCCAGCTCACCCCGGGACAGGGTTTGGAACACTGAAGCTTTCTTT | CASSPRDRVWNTEAFF | TRBJ1-1 | 16 | NA | TRBD1 | TRBV18
TGTGCCAGCAGTTACCAGGGGGCCGGCAATCAGCCCCAGCATTTT | CASSYQGAGNQPQHF | TRBJ1-5 | 15 | few | TRBD1 | TRBV2
TGTGCCAGCAGTTTTAGCGGGGGGAACCAAGAGACCCAGTACTTC | CASSFSGGNQETQYF | TRBJ2-5 | 15 | once | TRBD2 | TRBV27
TGTGCCATCAGGGACAGGGGTCGGCAGAACACTGAAGCTTTCTTT | CAIRDRGRQNTEAFF | TRBJ1-1 | 15 | NA | TRBD1 | TRBV10-3
TGCGGTCTAACGGGCATGGCCTATAATTCACCCCTCCACTTT | CGLTGMAYNSPLHF | TRBJ1-6 | 14 | NA | NA | TRBV10-1
TGTGCCAGCAGCTTGCGTTTCACAGATACGCAGTATTTT | CASSLRFTDTQYF | TRBJ2-3 | 13 | NA | NA | TRBV5-5
TGTGCCAGTAGTATTTCGGGGGACTATGGCTACACCTTC | CASSISGDYGYTF | TRBJ1-2 | 13 | NA | NA | TRBV19
TGCGCCAGCAGCCCCTCTATAGGGACTGGCTACACCTTC | CASSPSIGTGYTF | TRBJ1-2 | 13 | few | NA | TRBV4-1
TGTGCCAGCAGTTTACCGGGACAGGGTGCCGGGGAGCTGTTTTTT | CASSLPGQGAGELFF | TRBJ2-2 | 15 | NA | TRBD1 | TRBV28
TGTGCCAGCAGCTTGGTTAGGGGGCGGGGTGAGCAGTTCTTC | CASSLVRGRGEQFF | TRBJ2-1 | 14 | NA | NA | TRBV5-6
TGTGCCTGGACAGGGGGCACGTACAATGAGCAGTTCTTC | CAWTGGTYNEQFF | TRBJ2-1 | 13 | NA | TRBD1 | TRBV30
TGTGCCAGCCATGGAGGGACAGTCACAGATACGCAGTATTTT | CASHGGTVTDTQYF | TRBJ2-3 | 14 | NA | NA | TRBV18
TGTGCCAGCAGCTTGGGGAGGGGGGAAGGCTACACCTTC | CASSLGRGEGYTF | TRBJ1-2 | 13 | NA | NA | TRBV7-3
TGTGCCATCACCGGGGACAGGGGCCTCTCGTACGAGCAGTACTTC | CAITGDRGLSYEQYF | TRBJ2-7 | 15 | NA | TRBD1 | TRBV10-3
TGTGCCAGCAGCGTCGAGGGGGGGAGGGCCATGTACGAGCAGTACTTC | CASSVEGGRAMYEQYF | TRBJ2-7 | 16 | NA | NA | TRBV9
TGTGCTAGTGGTTTGGACGGACAGGGACACTACGAGCAGTACTTC | CASGLDGQGHYEQYF | TRBJ2-7 | 15 | NA | TRBD1 | TRBV12-5
TGTGCCAGCGGGACAGGAGGACAGCCCCAGCATTTT | CASGTGGQPQHF | TRBJ1-5 | 12 | few | TRBD1 | TRBV7-9
TGTGCCAGTAGTCGAGGACAGGCAGACACTGAAGCTTTCTTT | CASSRGQADTEAFF | TRBJ1-1 | 14 | NA | TRBD1 | TRBV19